Reported below is one TCR beta chain. The sample is drawn from a study of blood T cell repertoires in COVID-19. At the level of the study: COVID-19 samples collected from the United States, Italy and Spain covered acute and convalescent phases.

The germline CDR1 and CDR2 sequences are LNHNV and YYDKDF (reference sequence). CDR3 size: 14 residues. V gave up 1 base and J gave up 0 bases, with 3 bases separating them. This table comes from immunoSEQ multiplex PCR, and its TCRdb copy is limited to in-frame clones, with some not included. Among fewer than 350,000 clones, 81% were seen once, and the ten largest hold over 2.5%. Material: peripheral blood. The source is a woman aged 55-75 years with active or convalescent COVID-19. This chain joins TRBV15 and TRBJ1-4; D ambiguous. The CDR3 bases are TGTGCCACCAGCAGAGCAGCAACTAATGAAAAACTGTTTTTT. Translating it yields CATSRAATNEKLFF.